This entry concerns a single T cell receptor (beta chain). Its cognate antigen is unknown. This CDR3 has 17 amino acids. Losses at the gene ends were 1 base for V and 4 bases for J; bases not matched to a gene: 10. Per the germline V gene, CDR1 is SGHTA and CDR2 is FQGTGA. TCR beta VDJ combinations and CDR3 sequences were profiled from genomic DNA. TCRdb called the reads again in MiXCR, with one record for every CDR3 protein. The sample shows 150,000 to 200,000 distinct CDR3 sequences, approximately 48% of them seen only once. This specimen comes from a study of CD8+CD57+ T cells in acquired aplastic anemia. In the study overall: Sorted CD4+ and CD8+ cells gave a mean 3.2 ug DNA, range roughly 0.18 to 27.4 ug.

General study points: Patients and controls turned out to have around 29 CD8+ CDR3 sequences in common.

Patients selected for sequencing had displayed CD8+CD57+ cell expansion by flow cytometry. Sequencing was performed on sorted CD4+, CD8+, or CD8+CD57+ T cells (not recorded which) from PBMCs. The chain combines TRBV7-3 with TRBJ2-3; 8 bases fit TRBD1. The clonotype was recovered from a human donor with aplastic anemia. The CDR3 is CASSLNGRGLASDTQYF. The CDR3 region has the DNA TGTGCCAGCAGCTTAAACGGCAGGGGGCTGGCGTCAGATACGCAGTATTTT.